Each of the 3 T cell receptor beta chains below was sequenced from the same sample in a study of CD8+CD57+ T cells in acquired aplastic anemia. The study profiled TCR beta VDJ and CDR3 using genomic DNA as template. Using its own MiXCR run on the reads, TCRdb lists one record per CDR3 protein. Of under 200,000 distinct CDR3 sequences listed, less than 60% are singletons. Selection for sequencing was limited to patients who had shown CD8+CD57+ cell expansion by flow cytometry. Material for sequencing was sorted CD4+, CD8+, or CD8+CD57+ T cells (not recorded which) from PBMCs. The receptors come from a human donor with aplastic anemia.

The V gene is TRBV7-2, the J gene TRBJ2-1; TRBD2 aligns across 7 bases. This CDR3 has 12 amino acids. Germline V gene lookup returns CDR1 SGHTA and CDR2 FQGNSA. J lost 9 bases, V lost 5 bases, and 4 bases had no gene match. For the CDR3, the DNA is TGTGCCAGCAGCCGGGACTACCGTGAGCAGTTCTTC. As protein: CASSRDYREQFF. The full variable domain, its missing parts supplied by reference TRBV7-2 and TRBJ2-1, is GAGVSQSPSNKVTEKGKDVELRCDPISGHTALYWYRQSLGQGLEFLIYFQGNSAPDKSGLPSDRFSAERTGGSVSTLTIQRTQQEDSAVYLCASSRDYREQFFGPGTRLTVL.

This clonotype has a count of ten or more. No DNA is shown, since the ends of the CDR3 on it are uncertain; the CDR3 is the one TCRdb lists. The chain joins TRBV20-1 to TRBJ2-5. Germline values: CDR1 DFQATT, CDR2 SNEGSKA (reference sequence). The CDR3 spans 13 residues, counting both ends. The CDR3 loop is CSARGFGRGTQHF.

The V gene is TRBV4-1, the J gene TRBJ1-1; no clear D. Germline V gene lookup returns CDR1 MGHRA and CDR2 YSYEKL. V was shortened by 1 base and J by 0 bases, with 9 bases between the two germline ends. The CDR3 is 15 amino acids. CDR3 protein: CASSQAGGLNTEAFF. The CDR3 nucleotides are TGCGCCAGCAGCCAAGCAGGCGGGCTGAACACTGAAGCTTTCTTT.